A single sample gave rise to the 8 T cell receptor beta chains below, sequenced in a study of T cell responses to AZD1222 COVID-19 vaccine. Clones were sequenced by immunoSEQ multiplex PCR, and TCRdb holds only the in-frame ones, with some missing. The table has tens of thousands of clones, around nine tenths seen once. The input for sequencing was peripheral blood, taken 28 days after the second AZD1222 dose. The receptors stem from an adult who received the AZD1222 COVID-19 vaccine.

The CDR3 nucleotides read TGCGCCAGCAGCCTGTGGACGGAGAAAAACATTCAGTACTTC. Its protein is CASSLWTEKNIQYF. The chain recombines TRBV5-1 with TRBJ2-4; D unclear. The CDR3 sequence is 14 residues long. Deletions cut 4 bases from V and 4 bases from J, with 12 bases between. Germline CDR1 reads SGHRS; CDR2 reads YFSETQ.

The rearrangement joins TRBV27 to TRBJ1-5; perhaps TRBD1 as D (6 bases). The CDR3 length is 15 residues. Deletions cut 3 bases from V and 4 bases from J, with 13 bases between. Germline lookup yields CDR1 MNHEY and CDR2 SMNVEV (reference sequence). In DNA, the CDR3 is TGTGCCAGCAGTTTTCTTCCCCAGGGGAATCAGCCCCAGCATTTT. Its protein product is CASSFLPQGNQPQHF.

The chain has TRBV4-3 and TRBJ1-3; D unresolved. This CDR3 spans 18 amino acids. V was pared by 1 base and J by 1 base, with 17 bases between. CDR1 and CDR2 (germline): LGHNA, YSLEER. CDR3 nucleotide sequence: TGCGCCAGCAGCCAAGTATTCGGGGATCTTCTATCTGGAAACACCATATATTTT. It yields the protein CASSQVFGDLLSGNTIYF.

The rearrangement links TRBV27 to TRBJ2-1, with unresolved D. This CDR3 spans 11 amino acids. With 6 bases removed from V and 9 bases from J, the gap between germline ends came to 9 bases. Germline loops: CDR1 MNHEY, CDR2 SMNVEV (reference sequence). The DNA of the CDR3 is TGTGCCAGCAGGAGTTTCGTTGAGCAGTTCTTC. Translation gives CASRSFVEQFF.

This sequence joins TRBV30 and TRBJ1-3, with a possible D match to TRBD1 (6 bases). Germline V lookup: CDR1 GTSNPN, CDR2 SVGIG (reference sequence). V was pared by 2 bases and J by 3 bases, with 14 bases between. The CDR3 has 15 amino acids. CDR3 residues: CAWSPGQNYGNTIYF. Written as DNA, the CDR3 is TGTGCCTGGAGTCCCGGACAGAACTATGGAAACACCATATATTTT.

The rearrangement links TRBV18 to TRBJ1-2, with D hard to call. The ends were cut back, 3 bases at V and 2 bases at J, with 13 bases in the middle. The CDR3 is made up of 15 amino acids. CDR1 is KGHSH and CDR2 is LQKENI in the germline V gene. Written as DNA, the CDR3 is TGTGCCAGCTCACCGGGGAGAAATATCAACTATGGCTACACCTTC. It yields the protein CASSPGRNINYGYTF.

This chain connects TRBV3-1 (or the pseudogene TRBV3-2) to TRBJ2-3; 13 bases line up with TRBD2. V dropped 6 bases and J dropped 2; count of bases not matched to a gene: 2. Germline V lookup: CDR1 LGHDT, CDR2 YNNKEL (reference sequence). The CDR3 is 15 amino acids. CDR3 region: CASSGTSGITDTQYF. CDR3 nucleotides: TGTGCCAGCAGTGGGACTAGCGGGATCACAGATACGCAGTATTTT.

CDR3 sequence: CASSFGTVSNQPQHF. In DNA form, the CDR3 reads TGTGCCAGCAGCTTCGGGACGGTTAGCAATCAGCCCCAGCATTTT. This chain links TRBV7-2 with TRBJ1-5; maybe TRBD1 (5 bases). Between the trimmed V and J ends, which lost 3 bases and 0 bases, there was a span of 9 bases. The germline V gene has CDR1 SGHTA and CDR2 FQGNSA. This CDR3 is 15 amino acids long.